Listed below are T cell receptor beta chains from one sample, sequenced in a study of T cell responses to AZD1222 COVID-19 vaccine. Produced via immunoSEQ multiplex PCR; TCRdb's table is partial and in-frame only. Seen here are more than 85,000 clones, 88% observed once, and the top ten hold around 13%. Here the sequenced sample was peripheral blood, taken on day 0 of MenACWY control vaccination. These TCRs come from an adult in good health. CDR3s include the opening cysteine and the closing phenylalanine or tryptophan. Fields, in order: V gene, D gene, clone size, J gene, CDR3 protein, CDR3 DNA. A D gene is named only where the DNA matches it firmly. Only part of the rows carry a size: once, few, many, or a class if the clone is expanded.

v_call: TRBV9
d_call: TRBD1
clone_size: once
j_call: TRBJ1-4
cdr3_aa: CASSPRTGLGEKLFF
cdr3_nt: TGTGCCAGCAGCCCACGGACAGGGTTGGGGGAAAAACTGTTTTTT

v_call: TRBV19
d_call: NA
clone_size: NA
j_call: TRBJ2-4
cdr3_aa: CASSFQSADSGNIQYF
cdr3_nt: TGTGCCAGTAGTTTCCAATCAGCGGACAGCGGAAACATTCAGTACTTC

v_call: TRBV5-5
d_call: NA
clone_size: once
j_call: TRBJ2-5
cdr3_aa: CASSLLLETQYF
cdr3_nt: TGTGCCAGCAGCTTGTTATTAGAGACCCAGTACTTC

v_call: TRBV12-3/TRBV12-4
d_call: NA
clone_size: NA
j_call: TRBJ1-1
cdr3_aa: CASSLYTEAFF
cdr3_nt: TGTGCCAGCAGCCTCTACACTGAAGCTTTCTTT

v_call: TRBV18
d_call: TRBD1
clone_size: NA
j_call: TRBJ2-4
cdr3_aa: CASSPGQGRNIQYF
cdr3_nt: TGTGCCAGCTCACCAGGACAGGGGAGGAACATTCAGTACTTC

v_call: TRBV28
d_call: NA
clone_size: NA
j_call: TRBJ1-1
cdr3_aa: CASSLSGTPNTEAFF
cdr3_nt: TGTGCCAGCAGTTTATCTGGCACCCCAAACACTGAAGCTTTCTTT

v_call: TRBV4-1
d_call: NA
clone_size: NA
j_call: TRBJ2-7
cdr3_aa: CASSQDVPGVYEQYF
cdr3_nt: TGCGCCAGCAGCCAAGACGTGCCAGGGGTCTACGAGCAGTACTTC

v_call: TRBV5-1
d_call: TRBD1
clone_size: NA
j_call: TRBJ1-3
cdr3_aa: CASSSEGARGNTIYF
cdr3_nt: TGCGCCAGCAGCTCGGAGGGGGCGCGTGGAAACACCATATATTTT

v_call: TRBV6-2/TRBV6-3
d_call: NA
clone_size: NA
j_call: TRBJ1-5
cdr3_aa: CASSNVLPRGFISNQPQHF
cdr3_nt: TGTGCCAGCAGTAACGTCCTTCCGAGGGGGTTTATTAGCAATCAGCCCCAGCATTTT

v_call: TRBV6-5
d_call: TRBD2
clone_size: NA
j_call: TRBJ2-3
cdr3_aa: CASSYIAGETDTQYF
cdr3_nt: TGTGCCAGCAGTTACATCGCGGGGGAGACAGATACGCAGTATTTT

v_call: TRBV4-3
d_call: NA
clone_size: NA
j_call: TRBJ1-2
cdr3_aa: CASSPQGGGSAWGYTF
cdr3_nt: TGCGCCAGCAGCCCTCAGGGTGGGGGTAGTGCGTGGGGCTACACCTTC

v_call: TRBV7-9
d_call: NA
clone_size: NA
j_call: TRBJ2-7
cdr3_aa: CASSVPGSYEQYF
cdr3_nt: TGTGCCAGCAGCGTCCCAGGGAGCTACGAGCAGTACTTC

v_call: TRBV24-1
d_call: TRBD2
clone_size: NA
j_call: TRBJ2-1
cdr3_aa: CATGGTSGRGSSYNEQFF
cdr3_nt: TGTGCCACCGGCGGGACTAGCGGACGAGGGAGCTCCTACAATGAGCAGTTCTTC

v_call: TRBV3-1/TRBV3-2
d_call: TRBD1
clone_size: NA
j_call: TRBJ2-7
cdr3_aa: CASSQVQGQGKQQYF
cdr3_nt: TGTGCCAGCAGCCAAGTCCAGGGACAGGGGAAACAGCAGTACTTC

v_call: TRBV2
d_call: NA
clone_size: NA
j_call: TRBJ2-2
cdr3_aa: CAGRDGTNTGELFF
cdr3_nt: TGTGCCGGTCGGGACGGGACGAACACCGGGGAGCTGTTTTTT

v_call: TRBV6-5
d_call: TRBD1
clone_size: NA
j_call: TRBJ2-3
cdr3_aa: CASRGTGESDTQYF
cdr3_nt: TGTGCCAGCCGGGGGACAGGGGAGTCAGATACGCAGTATTTT

v_call: TRBV2
d_call: TRBD1
clone_size: NA
j_call: TRBJ1-2
cdr3_aa: CASSERDRVRDGYTF
cdr3_nt: TGTGCCAGCAGTGAAAGGGACAGGGTGCGAGATGGCTACACCTTC

v_call: TRBV6-5
d_call: NA
clone_size: few
j_call: TRBJ1-5
cdr3_aa: CASRGGGGNQPQHF
cdr3_nt: TGTGCCAGCAGAGGGGGAGGTGGCAATCAGCCCCAGCATTTT

v_call: TRBV5-6
d_call: NA
clone_size: NA
j_call: TRBJ1-6
cdr3_aa: CASSFYSDAPGSPLHF
cdr3_nt: TGTGCCAGCAGCTTTTACAGCGACGCCCCCGGCTCACCCCTCCACTTT

v_call: TRBV4-1
d_call: NA
clone_size: NA
j_call: TRBJ2-7
cdr3_aa: CASSHTNGDRAYEQYF
cdr3_nt: TGCGCCAGCAGCCATACCAACGGGGACCGAGCCTACGAGCAGTACTTC

v_call: TRBV5-1
d_call: TRBD1
clone_size: NA
j_call: TRBJ2-7
cdr3_aa: CASSFGQGAGDEQYF
cdr3_nt: TGCGCCAGCAGCTTTGGCCAGGGGGCGGGTGACGAGCAGTACTTC

v_call: TRBV28
d_call: NA
clone_size: NA
j_call: TRBJ1-2
cdr3_aa: CASSLGRGYTF
cdr3_nt: TGTGCCAGCAGTTTAGGACGCGGCTACACCTTC

v_call: TRBV5-8
d_call: NA
clone_size: NA
j_call: TRBJ1-2
cdr3_aa: CASSHGQGRLGYTF
cdr3_nt: TGTGCCAGCAGCCACGGGCAGGGAAGGTTGGGCTACACCTTC

v_call: TRBV7-2
d_call: TRBD1
clone_size: NA
j_call: TRBJ1-1
cdr3_aa: CASRPTGGTEAFF
cdr3_nt: TGTGCCAGCAGGCCAACAGGGGGCACTGAAGCTTTCTTT

v_call: TRBV7-2
d_call: NA
clone_size: NA
j_call: TRBJ2-7
cdr3_aa: CASSLAGISYEQYF
cdr3_nt: TGTGCCAGCAGCTTAGCGGGTATCTCCTACGAGCAGTACTTC

v_call: TRBV6-5
d_call: NA
clone_size: NA
j_call: TRBJ2-1
cdr3_aa: CASTSTERNEQFF
cdr3_nt: TGTGCCAGCACTTCAACGGAAAGAAATGAGCAGTTCTTC

v_call: TRBV27
d_call: TRBD2
clone_size: NA
j_call: TRBJ2-7
cdr3_aa: CASSSASGISYEQYF
cdr3_nt: TGTGCCAGCAGTTCCGCTAGCGGGATTTCCTACGAGCAGTACTTC

v_call: TRBV5-1
d_call: NA
clone_size: NA
j_call: TRBJ2-7
cdr3_aa: CASSLGGTDNEQYF
cdr3_nt: TGCGCCAGCAGCTTAGGAGGGACAGATAACGAGCAGTACTTC